These T cell receptor beta chains were read from a single sample in a study of shared clonotypes between healthy human individuals. TCRdb's copy holds only in-frame clones and misses some; the assay was immunoSEQ multiplex PCR. The table shows some 1 million clones, with under 80% occurring only once. Sample: memory CD4+ T cells sorted from blood. Receptors originate from a man aged 18 to 30 in good health. CDR3s leave out the opening cysteine and the closing phenylalanine or tryptophan. Fields, in order: CDR3 protein, J gene, V gene.

ASSLGTYGGTEAF | TRBJ1-1 | TRBV5-1
ASSMERTTDTQY | TRBJ2-3 | TRBV5-1
SARQFSQNTEAF | TRBJ1-1 | TRBV29-1
AITPSGAQETQY | TRBJ2-5 | TRBV10-3
ASSSRGLTDTQY | TRBJ2-3 | TRBV7-2
ASSHFDSSYEQY | TRBJ2-7 | TRBV4-1
ASSVTSTSTDTQY | TRBJ2-3 | TRBV9
AWSIRSDTEAF | TRBJ1-1 | TRBV30
ASSSQGYGYT | TRBJ1-2 | TRBV28
ATSRLTGEQF | TRBJ2-1 | TRBV15